Shown below are 18 T cell receptor beta chains from a single sample sequenced in a study of T cells in Graves' hyperthyroidism and ophthalmopathy. The TCR beta CDR3 regions underwent amplification using RNA transcripts as the source. RT-PCR in the first round (using the HTBI primer set) targeted the TCR CDR3. MiXCR was run by TCRdb on the multiplex PCR reads, yielding one entry per CDR3 protein. The data contain a few hundred thousand distinct CDR3 sequences, 16% of them singletons. The sample comprised blood. These receptors all come from a woman aged 40 to 55 with Graves' ophthalmopathy.

The V and J genes are TRBV3-1 and TRBJ2-7, with TRBD2 matching over 11 bases. This CDR3 is built from 15 residues. V dropped 0 bases and J dropped 3; count of bases not matched to a gene: 1. The germline V gene encodes CDR1 LGHDT and CDR2 YNNKEL (reference sequence). The CDR3 protein is CASSQDTSGSYEQYF. The CDR3 DNA reads as TGTGCCAGCAGCCAAGACACTAGCGGGAGCTACGAGCAGTACTTC.

The chain is built from TRBV7-9 and TRBJ2-4, with 7 bases identical to TRBD1. From germline, CDR1 is SEHNR and CDR2 FQNEAQ (reference sequence). This CDR3 contains 18 residues. With 1 base clipped from V and 0 bases from J, the junction kept 9 bases outside the gene matches. This chain's CDR3 is CASSLGQGQLVAKNIQYF. CDR3 DNA: TGTGCCAGCAGCTTAGGCCAGGGACAGCTAGTAGCCAAAAACATTCAGTACTTC.

At least ten counts were recorded for this clonotype. This sequence joins TRBV6-5 and TRBJ1-2; D remains ambiguous. The CDR3 consists of 15 residues. V lost 0 bases to trimming and J lost 6 bases, with 14 bases between them. Germline CDR1 is MNHEY and CDR2 is SVGAGI. The CDR3 is CASSYSWESGDGYTF. The CDR3 DNA sequence: TGTGCCAGCAGTTACTCATGGGAAAGCGGAGATGGCTACACCTTC.

This clonotype was seen more than once but under ten times. The chain links TRBV11-2 to TRBJ2-1, with 14 bases identical to TRBD2. This CDR3 is built from 19 residues. CDR1 and CDR2 from the germline V gene are SGHAT and FQNNGV. The V and J ends lost 3 bases and 5 bases, in that order; junction bases with no gene match: 12. The chain's CDR3 is CASSFILRLAGGINNEQFF. CDR3 bases: TGTGCCAGCAGCTTCATACTAAGACTAGCGGGAGGGATAAACAATGAGCAGTTCTTC.

This clonotype has only a few counts. This chain connects TRBV3-1 to TRBJ2-2, with D tentatively TRBD2 (6 bases). The V and J ends lost 1 base and 7 bases respectively, with 13 bases between them. The CDR3 runs 15 residues. Looked up from germline, CDR1 is LGHDT and CDR2 is YNNKEL (reference sequence). DNA of the CDR3: TGTGCCAGCAGCCAAGGGCGGCCGGGGGACGGGGAGCTGTTTTTT. Translation gives CASSQGRPGDGELFF.

The chain employs TRBV30 and TRBJ2-3; 7 bases align to TRBD2. The V gene's germline CDR1 is GTSNPN and CDR2 SVGIG (reference sequence). The V gene end was trimmed by 0 bases and the J gene end by 4 bases; junction bases not matched to a gene: 4. The CDR3 is 14 amino acids. The CDR3 loop reads CAWSVAGVADTQYF. CDR3 sequence (DNA): TGTGCCTGGAGTGTTGCGGGAGTGGCAGATACGCAGTATTTT.

This clonotype was counted many times. The chain links TRBV2 to TRBJ2-5, with 8 bases identical to TRBD2. Looked up from germline, CDR1 is SNHLY and CDR2 is FYNNEI. The CDR3 is 14 amino acids. Germline trimming cut 5 bases from V and 5 bases from J; bases unmatched to any gene: 7. The CDR3 DNA reads as TGTGCCAGCAGTCCCTGGACTAGCCGGGAGACCCAGTACTTC. This sequence encodes CASSPWTSRETQYF.

This clonotype came up a few times. The CDR3 nucleotides are TGTGCCAGCAGCCAGGGGGACTGGCATTCACCCCTCCACTTT. Protein product: CASSQGDWHSPLHF. V and J are TRBV3-1 and TRBJ1-6; a weak D match, TRBD1 (5 bases). Germline values: CDR1 LGHDT, CDR2 YNNKEL (reference sequence). This CDR3 spans 14 amino acids. V lost 3 bases and J lost 8, with 11 bases in between.

This clonotype was counted at least ten times. The V gene is TRBV5-1, the J gene TRBJ2-1; D gene unclear. Between the trimmed V and J ends, which lost 4 bases and 4 bases, there was a span of 15 bases. This CDR3 spans 15 amino acids. Germline V CDR1 and CDR2: SGHRS, YFSETQ. CDR3 coding DNA: TGCGCCAGCAGCGCCGGATCACAACAATACAATGAGCAGTTCTTC. Protein sequence: CASSAGSQQYNEQFF.

This clonotype was counted many times. This chain joins TRBV7-9 and TRBJ2-1; D is perhaps TRBD1 (6 bases). In germline, CDR1 is SEHNR, CDR2 FQNEAQ (reference sequence). CDR3 size: 13 residues. Deletions cut 1 base from V and 9 bases from J, with 10 bases between. CDR3 sequence: CASSLVADSEQFF. In DNA form, the CDR3 reads TGTGCCAGCAGCTTAGTCGCGGACAGTGAGCAGTTCTTC.

The V gene is TRBV18, the J gene TRBJ2-5; 9 bases fit TRBD1. J lost 10 bases, V lost 6 bases, and 9 bases had no gene match. This CDR3 has 13 residues. Germline V gene sequence: CDR1 KGHSH, CDR2 LQKENI. The DNA of the CDR3 is TGTGCCAGCTCTCAGGACAGGGGAATGGACCAGTACTTC. Translation: CASSQDRGMDQYF.

The chain carries TRBV29-1 and TRBJ2-5, with 14 bases that match TRBD2. CDR3 length: 16 residues. Germline loops: CDR1 SQVTM, CDR2 ANQGSEA. J gave up 5 bases and V 8 bases, and 13 bases lay outside the gene matches. The CDR3 bases are TGCAGCATCTACCGACTAGCGGGGGGGCTAGGGGAGACCCAGTACTTC. This encodes CSIYRLAGGLGETQYF.

The table lists this clonotype with a few counts. The V call is TRBV20-1, the J call TRBJ2-5; no firm D call. Looked up from germline, CDR1 is DFQATT and CDR2 is SNEGSKA (reference sequence). Trimming removed 0 bases at V and 5 bases at J, with 25 bases between. CDR3 length: 18 residues. In DNA form, the CDR3 reads TGCAGTGCTAGAGATAATATGCCAGCGTGGGCTGGTGGTGAGACCCAGTACTTC. This gives the protein CSARDNMPAWAGGETQYF.

This clonotype was seen ten or more times. The J gene is TRBJ2-5, the V gene TRBV20-1, with unresolved D. Germline V CDR1 and CDR2: DFQATT, SNEGSKA (reference sequence). CDR3 size: 13 residues. The V gene lost 0 bases and the J gene lost 7 bases, with 12 bases spanning the gap. The CDR3 DNA is TGCAGTGCTAGAGATGAGTACTTTGGGACCCAGTACTTC. It specifies CSARDEYFGTQYF.

This clonotype was counted a single time. The chain is built from TRBV15 and TRBJ1-5; TRBD1 might be the D (5 bases). Per germline, CDR1 LNHNV and CDR2 YYDKDF (reference sequence). Trimming stripped 7 bases from V and 10 bases from J, with 20 bases between. This CDR3 has 14 amino acids. The CDR3 DNA reads as TGTGCCACCACCAAAGGGACTGGACTTTTACCCCAGCATTTT. Protein product: CATTKGTGLLPQHF.

This clonotype was detected many times. V is TRBV2 and J is TRBJ2-7, with TRBD1 identical over 7 bases. Germline values: CDR1 SNHLY, CDR2 FYNNEI. The CDR3 has 15 residues. J lost 3 bases, V lost 5 bases, and 10 bases had no gene match. The CDR3 loop reads CASSLSGTANYEQYF. The CDR3 DNA sequence: TGTGCCAGCAGTCTTTCCGGGACAGCGAACTACGAGCAGTACTTC.

This clonotype was counted at least ten times. The chain is built from TRBV3-1 and TRBJ1-1, with TRBD1 identical over 8 bases. The CDR3 spans 14 residues. CDR1 and CDR2 from the germline V gene are LGHDT and YNNKEL (reference sequence). J gave up 2 bases and V 6 bases, and 5 bases lay outside the gene matches. The DNA of the CDR3 is TGTGCCAGCAGAAGGACAGGGTTTAACACTGAAGCTTTCTTT. Its translation is CASRRTGFNTEAFF.

In regard to this clonotype: A read error may produce the germline difference seen at one junction end. V gene TRBV10-3 combines with J gene TRBJ2-7; TRBD2 aligns across 7 bases. The CDR3 runs to 14 residues. Germline CDR1 reads ENHRY; CDR2 reads SYGVKD. The CDR3 spells CANPTSPLSYEHYF. In DNA form, the CDR3 reads TGTGCCAACCCGACTAGCCCACTCTCCTACGAGCATTACTTC.